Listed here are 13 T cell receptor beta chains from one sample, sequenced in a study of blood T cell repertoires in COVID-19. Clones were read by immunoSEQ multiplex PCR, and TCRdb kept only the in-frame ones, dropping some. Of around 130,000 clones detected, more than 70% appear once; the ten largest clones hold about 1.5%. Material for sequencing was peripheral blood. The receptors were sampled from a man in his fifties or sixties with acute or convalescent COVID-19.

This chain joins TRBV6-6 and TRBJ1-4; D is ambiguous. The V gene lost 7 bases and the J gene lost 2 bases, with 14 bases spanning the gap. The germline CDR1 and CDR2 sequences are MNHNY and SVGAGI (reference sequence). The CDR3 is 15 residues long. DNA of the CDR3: TGTGCCAGCACTCCGAGGCAAGCGACTAATGAAAAACTGTTTTTT. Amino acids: CASTPRQATNEKLFF.

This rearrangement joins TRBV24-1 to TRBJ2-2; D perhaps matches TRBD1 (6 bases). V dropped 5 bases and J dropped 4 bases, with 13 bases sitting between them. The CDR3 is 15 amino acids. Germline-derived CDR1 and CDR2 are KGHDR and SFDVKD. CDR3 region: CATSAFGQTTGELFF. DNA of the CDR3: TGTGCCACCAGTGCCTTCGGACAGACCACCGGGGAGCTGTTTTTT.

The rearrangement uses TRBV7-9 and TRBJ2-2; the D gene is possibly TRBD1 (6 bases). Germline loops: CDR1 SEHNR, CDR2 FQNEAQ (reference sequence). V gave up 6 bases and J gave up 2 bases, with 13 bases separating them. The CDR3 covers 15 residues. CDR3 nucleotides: TGTGCCAGCAGACCCGGGACATTTAACACCGGGGAGCTGTTTTTT. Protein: CASRPGTFNTGELFF.

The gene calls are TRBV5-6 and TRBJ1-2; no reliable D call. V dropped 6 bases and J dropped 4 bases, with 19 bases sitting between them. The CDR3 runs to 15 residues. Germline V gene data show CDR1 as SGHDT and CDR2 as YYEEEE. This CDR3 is CASNVGGEEIYGYTF. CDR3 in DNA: TGTGCCAGCAACGTGGGTGGGGAGGAAATCTATGGCTACACCTTC. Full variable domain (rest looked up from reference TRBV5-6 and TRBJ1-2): DAGVTQSPTHLIKTRGQQVTLRCSPKSGHDTVSWYQQALGQGPQFIFQYYEEEERQRGNFPDRFSGHQFPNYSSELNVNALLLGDSALYLCASNVGGEEIYGYTFGSGTRLTVV.

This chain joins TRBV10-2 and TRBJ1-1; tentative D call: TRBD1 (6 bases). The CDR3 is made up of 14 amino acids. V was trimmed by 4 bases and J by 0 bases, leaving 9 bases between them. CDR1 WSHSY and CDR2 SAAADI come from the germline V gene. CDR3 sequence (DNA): TGCGCCAGCAGTGCACAGGGCCTGAACACTGAAGCTTTCTTT. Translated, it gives CASSAQGLNTEAFF.

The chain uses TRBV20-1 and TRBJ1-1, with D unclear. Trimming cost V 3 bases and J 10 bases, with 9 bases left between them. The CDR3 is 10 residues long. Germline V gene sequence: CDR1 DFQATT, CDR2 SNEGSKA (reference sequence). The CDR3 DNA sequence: TGCAGTGCTAGGGGCCGGGGAGCTTTCTTT. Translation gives CSARGRGAFF.

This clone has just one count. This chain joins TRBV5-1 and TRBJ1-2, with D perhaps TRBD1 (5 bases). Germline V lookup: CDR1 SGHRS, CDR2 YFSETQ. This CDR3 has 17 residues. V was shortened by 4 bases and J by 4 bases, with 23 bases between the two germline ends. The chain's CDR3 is CASSPTTTREEGYGYTF. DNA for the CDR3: TGCGCCAGCAGCCCAACCACAACCAGGGAGGAGGGCTATGGCTACACCTTC.

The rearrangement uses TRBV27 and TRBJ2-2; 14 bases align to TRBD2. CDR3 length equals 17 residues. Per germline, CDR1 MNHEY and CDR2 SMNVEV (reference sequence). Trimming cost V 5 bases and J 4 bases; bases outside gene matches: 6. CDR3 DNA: TGTGCCAGCAGTCCAAGGACTAGCGGGGGGATCACCGGGGAGCTGTTTTTT. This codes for CASSPRTSGGITGELFF.

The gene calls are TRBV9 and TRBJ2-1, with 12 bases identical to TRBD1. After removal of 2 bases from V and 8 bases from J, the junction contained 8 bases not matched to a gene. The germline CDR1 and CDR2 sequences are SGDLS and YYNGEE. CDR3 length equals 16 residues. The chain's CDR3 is CASSVGTGGRGDEQFF. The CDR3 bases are TGTGCCAGCAGCGTCGGGACAGGGGGCAGAGGAGATGAGCAGTTCTTC.

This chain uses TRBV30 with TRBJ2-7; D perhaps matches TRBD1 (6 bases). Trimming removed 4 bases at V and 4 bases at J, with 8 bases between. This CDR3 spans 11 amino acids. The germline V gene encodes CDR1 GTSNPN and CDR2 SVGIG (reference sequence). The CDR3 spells CAWKGTYEQYF. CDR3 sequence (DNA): TGTGCCTGGAAGGGGACATACGAGCAGTACTTC.

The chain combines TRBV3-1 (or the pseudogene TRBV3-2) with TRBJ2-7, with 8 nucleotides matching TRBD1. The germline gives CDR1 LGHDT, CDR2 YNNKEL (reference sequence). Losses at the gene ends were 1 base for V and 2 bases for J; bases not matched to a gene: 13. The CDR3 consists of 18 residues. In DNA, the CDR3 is TGTGCCAGCAGCCAAGGGCTATCTCGGACAGGGAAGCCCTACGAGCAGTACTTC. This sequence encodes CASSQGLSRTGKPYEQYF.

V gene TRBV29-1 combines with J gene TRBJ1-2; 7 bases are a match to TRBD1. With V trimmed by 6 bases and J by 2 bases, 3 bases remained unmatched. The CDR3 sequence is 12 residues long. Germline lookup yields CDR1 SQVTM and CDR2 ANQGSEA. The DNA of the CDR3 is TGCAGCGTACGGACAGGCAACTATGGCTACACCTTC. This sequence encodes CSVRTGNYGYTF. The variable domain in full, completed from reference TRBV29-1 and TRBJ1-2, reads SAVISQKPSRDICQRGTSLTIQCQVDSQVTMMFWYRQQPGQSLTLIATANQGSEATYESGFVIDKFPISRPNLTFSTLTVSNMSPEDSSIYLCSVRTGNYGYTFGSGTRLTVV.

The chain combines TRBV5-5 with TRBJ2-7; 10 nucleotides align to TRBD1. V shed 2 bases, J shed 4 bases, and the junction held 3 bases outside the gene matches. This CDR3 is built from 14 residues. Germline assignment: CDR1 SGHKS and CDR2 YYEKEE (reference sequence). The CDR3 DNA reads TGTGCCAGCAGCTTAGCGGGACAGGGGTACGAGCAGTACTTC. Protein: CASSLAGQGYEQYF.